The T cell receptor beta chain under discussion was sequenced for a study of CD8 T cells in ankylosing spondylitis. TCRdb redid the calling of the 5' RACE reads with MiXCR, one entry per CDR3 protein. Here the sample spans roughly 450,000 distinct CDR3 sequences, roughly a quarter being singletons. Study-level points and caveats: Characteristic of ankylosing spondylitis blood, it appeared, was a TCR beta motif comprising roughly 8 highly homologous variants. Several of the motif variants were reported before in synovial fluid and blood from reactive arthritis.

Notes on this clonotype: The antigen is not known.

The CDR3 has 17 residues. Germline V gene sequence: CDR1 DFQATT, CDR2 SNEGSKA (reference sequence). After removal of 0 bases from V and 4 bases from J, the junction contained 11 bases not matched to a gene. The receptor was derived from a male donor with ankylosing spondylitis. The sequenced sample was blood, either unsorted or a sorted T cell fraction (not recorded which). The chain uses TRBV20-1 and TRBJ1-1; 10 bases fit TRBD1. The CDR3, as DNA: TGCAGTGCTAGAGATAGGGACAGGGGAAATTTCGGCACTGAAGCTTTCTTT. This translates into CSARDRDRGNFGTEAFF.